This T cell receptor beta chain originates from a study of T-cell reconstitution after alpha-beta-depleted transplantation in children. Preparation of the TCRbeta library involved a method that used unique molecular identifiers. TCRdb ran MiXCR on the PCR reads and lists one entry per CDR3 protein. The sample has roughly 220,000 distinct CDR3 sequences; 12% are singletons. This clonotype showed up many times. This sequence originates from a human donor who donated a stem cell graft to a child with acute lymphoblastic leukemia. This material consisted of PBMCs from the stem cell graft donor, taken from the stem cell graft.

The CDR3 DNA sequence: TGTGCCAGCAGTTTGGGGCAGGGGCCCTCAGGATATGGCTACACCTTC. Residues: CASSLGQGPSGYGYTF. J is TRBJ1-2 and V is TRBV12-3 or TRBV12-4, with a tentative D call TRBD1 (6 bases). The V end lost 3 bases, the J end lost 5 bases, and 19 bases lay between the germline ends. CDR3 size: 16 residues.